A single T cell receptor (beta chain) is shown here with its context. Original data processing: Amplifying reference gene primers gave estimates of nucleated cell counts. Sequenced by immunoSEQ multiplex PCR; TCRdb stores in-frame clones only, minus some. That table supplies the V and J calls and clone size; D and trimming were determined from the DNA. The sample lists 120,000 or so clones, approximately 84% seen once, with around 13% in the top ten. These data belong to a study of blood T cell repertoires in COVID-19. Across the study: There were acute and convalescent COVID-19 samples, and they came from the United States, Italy and Spain. Sources were T cells, B-cell-depleted T cells, or PBMCs; the material itself was cDNA or gDNA.

The sequence came from a woman aged 25 to 39 who had recovered from COVID-19. The sequenced sample consisted of peripheral blood.

Here the CDR3 DNA reads TGTGCCAGCAGCCAATCAACTAGCGGTCGATACTACGAGCAGTACTTC. Translating it yields CASSQSTSGRYYEQYF. The chain has TRBV3-1 (or the pseudogene TRBV3-2) and TRBJ2-7; TRBD2 matches 8 bases. The CDR3 is 16 residues long. Germline-derived CDR1 and CDR2 are LGHDT and YNNKEL (reference sequence). Losses at the gene ends were 2 bases for V and 3 bases for J; bases not matched to a gene: 9.